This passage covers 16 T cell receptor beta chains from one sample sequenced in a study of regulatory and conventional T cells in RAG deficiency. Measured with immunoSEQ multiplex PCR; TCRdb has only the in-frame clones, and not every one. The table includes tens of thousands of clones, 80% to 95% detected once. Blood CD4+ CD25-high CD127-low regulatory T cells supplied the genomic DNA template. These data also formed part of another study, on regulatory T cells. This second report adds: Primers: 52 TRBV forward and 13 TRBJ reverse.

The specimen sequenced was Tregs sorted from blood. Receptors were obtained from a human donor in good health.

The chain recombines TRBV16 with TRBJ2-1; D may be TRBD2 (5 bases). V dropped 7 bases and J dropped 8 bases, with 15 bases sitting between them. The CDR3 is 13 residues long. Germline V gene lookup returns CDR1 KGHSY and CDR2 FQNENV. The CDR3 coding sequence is TGTGCCAGCACCCCGACGGGGAGCGATGAGCAGTTCTTC. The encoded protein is CASTPTGSDEQFF.

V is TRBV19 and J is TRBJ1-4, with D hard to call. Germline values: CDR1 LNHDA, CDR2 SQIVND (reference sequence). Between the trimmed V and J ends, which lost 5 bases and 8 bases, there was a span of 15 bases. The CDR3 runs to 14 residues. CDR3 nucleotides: TGTGCCAGTAGTCTCGGATCCCTGACGGAAAAACTGTTTTTT. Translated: CASSLGSLTEKLFF.

The CDR3 is CASSLTGGTEAFF. The CDR3 coding sequence is TGTGCCAGCAGTTTGACAGGGGGCACTGAAGCTTTCTTT. This rearrangement joins TRBV11-2 to TRBJ1-1; 9 bases agree with TRBD1. The ends lost 6 bases at V and 4 bases at J; junction bases unmatched: 3. Germline lookup yields CDR1 SGHAT and CDR2 FQNNGV. There are 13 residues in the CDR3.

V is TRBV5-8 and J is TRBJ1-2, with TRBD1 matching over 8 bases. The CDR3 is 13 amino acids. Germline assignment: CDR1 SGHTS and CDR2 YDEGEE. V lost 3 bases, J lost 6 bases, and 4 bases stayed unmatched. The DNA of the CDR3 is TGTGCCAGCAGCTGGACAGGGATCGATGGCTACACCTTC. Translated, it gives CASSWTGIDGYTF.

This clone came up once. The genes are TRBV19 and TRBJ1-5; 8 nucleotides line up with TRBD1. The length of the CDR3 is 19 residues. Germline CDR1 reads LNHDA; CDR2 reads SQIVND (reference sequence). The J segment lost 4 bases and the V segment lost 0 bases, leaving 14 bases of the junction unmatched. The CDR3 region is CASSIDPRTGKWSNQPQHF. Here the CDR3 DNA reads TGTGCCAGTAGTATAGACCCCCGGACAGGGAAATGGAGTAATCAGCCCCAGCATTTT.

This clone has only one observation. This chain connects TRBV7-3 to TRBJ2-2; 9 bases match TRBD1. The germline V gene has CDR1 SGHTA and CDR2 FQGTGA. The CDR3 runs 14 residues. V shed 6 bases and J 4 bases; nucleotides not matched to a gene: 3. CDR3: CASSLDRGTGELFF. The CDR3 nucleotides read TGTGCCAGCAGTCTGGACAGGGGCACCGGGGAGCTGTTTTTT. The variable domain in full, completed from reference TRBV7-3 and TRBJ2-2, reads GAGVSQTPSNKVTEKGKYVELRCDPISGHTALYWYRQSLGQGPEFLIYFQGTGAADDSGLPNDRFFAVRPEGSVSTLKIQRTERGDSAVYLCASSLDRGTGELFFGEGSRLTVL.

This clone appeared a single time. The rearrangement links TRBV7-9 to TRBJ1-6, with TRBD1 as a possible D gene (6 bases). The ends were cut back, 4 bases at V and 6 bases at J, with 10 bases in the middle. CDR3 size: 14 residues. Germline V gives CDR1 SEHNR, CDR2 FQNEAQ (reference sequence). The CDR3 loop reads CASSSTGANSPLHF. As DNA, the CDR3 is TGTGCCAGCAGCTCGACAGGCGCTAATTCACCCCTCCACTTT.

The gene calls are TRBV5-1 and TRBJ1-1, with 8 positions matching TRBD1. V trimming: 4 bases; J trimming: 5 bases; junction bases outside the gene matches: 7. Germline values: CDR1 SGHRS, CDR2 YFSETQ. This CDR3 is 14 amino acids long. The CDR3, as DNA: TGCGCCAGCAGCCTACGACAGGGGAGGACTGAAGCTTTCTTT. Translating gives CASSLRQGRTEAFF. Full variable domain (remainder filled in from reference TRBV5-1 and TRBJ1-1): KAGVTQTPRYLIKTRGQQVTLSCSPISGHRSVSWYQQTPGQGLQFLFEYFSETQRNKGNFPGRFSGRQFSNSRSEMNVSTLELGDSALYLCASSLRQGRTEAFFGQGTRLTVV.

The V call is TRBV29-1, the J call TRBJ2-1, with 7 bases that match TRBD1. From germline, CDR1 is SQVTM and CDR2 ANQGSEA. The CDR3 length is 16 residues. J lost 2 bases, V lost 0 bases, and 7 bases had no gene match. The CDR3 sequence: CSVEELAGTAYNEQFF. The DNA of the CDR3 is TGCAGCGTTGAAGAGCTCGCCGGGACAGCCTACAATGAGCAGTTCTTC.

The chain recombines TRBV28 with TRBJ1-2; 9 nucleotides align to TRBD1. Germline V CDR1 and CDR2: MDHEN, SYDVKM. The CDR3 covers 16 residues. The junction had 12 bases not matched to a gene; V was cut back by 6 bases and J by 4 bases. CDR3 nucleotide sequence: TGTGCCAGCAGCCTAGTAACAGGGGGCTATAGCTATGGCTACACCTTC. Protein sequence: CASSLVTGGYSYGYTF.

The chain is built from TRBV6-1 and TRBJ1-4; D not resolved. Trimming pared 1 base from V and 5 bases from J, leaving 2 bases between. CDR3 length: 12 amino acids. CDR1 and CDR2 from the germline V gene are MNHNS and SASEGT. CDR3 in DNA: TGTGCCAGCAGTGAAGTCAATGAAAAACTGTTTTTT. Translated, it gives CASSEVNEKLFF.

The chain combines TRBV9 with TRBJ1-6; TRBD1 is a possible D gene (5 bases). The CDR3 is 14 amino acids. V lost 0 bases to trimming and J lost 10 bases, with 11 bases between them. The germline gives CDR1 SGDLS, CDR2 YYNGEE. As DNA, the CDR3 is TGTGCCAGCAGCGTAGTCGGACAAGCATCACCCCTCCACTTT. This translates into CASSVVGQASPLHF.

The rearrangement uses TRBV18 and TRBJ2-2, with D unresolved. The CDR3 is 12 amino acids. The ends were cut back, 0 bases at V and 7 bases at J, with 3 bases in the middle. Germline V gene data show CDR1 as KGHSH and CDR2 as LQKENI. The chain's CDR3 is CASSPPVGELFF. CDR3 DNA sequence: TGTGCCAGCTCACCACCGGTCGGGGAGCTGTTTTTT.

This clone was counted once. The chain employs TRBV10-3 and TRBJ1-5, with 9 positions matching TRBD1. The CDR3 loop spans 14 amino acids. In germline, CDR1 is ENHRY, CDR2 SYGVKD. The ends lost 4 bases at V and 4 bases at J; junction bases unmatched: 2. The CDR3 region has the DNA TGTGCCATCAGTGGACAGGGGGGAAATCAGCCCCAGCATTTT. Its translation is CAISGQGGNQPQHF.

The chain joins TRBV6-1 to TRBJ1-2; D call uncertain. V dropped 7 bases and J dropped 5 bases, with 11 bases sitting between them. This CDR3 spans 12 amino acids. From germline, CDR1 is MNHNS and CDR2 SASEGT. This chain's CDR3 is CASTLRQYGYTF. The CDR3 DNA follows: TGTGCCAGCACCTTACGGCAGTATGGCTACACCTTC.

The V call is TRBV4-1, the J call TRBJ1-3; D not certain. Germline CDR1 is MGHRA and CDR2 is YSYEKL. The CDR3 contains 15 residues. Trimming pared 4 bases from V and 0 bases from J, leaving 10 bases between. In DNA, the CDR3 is TGCGCCAGCAGCCTGAGCGGCCACTCTGGAAACACCATATATTTT. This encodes CASSLSGHSGNTIYF.